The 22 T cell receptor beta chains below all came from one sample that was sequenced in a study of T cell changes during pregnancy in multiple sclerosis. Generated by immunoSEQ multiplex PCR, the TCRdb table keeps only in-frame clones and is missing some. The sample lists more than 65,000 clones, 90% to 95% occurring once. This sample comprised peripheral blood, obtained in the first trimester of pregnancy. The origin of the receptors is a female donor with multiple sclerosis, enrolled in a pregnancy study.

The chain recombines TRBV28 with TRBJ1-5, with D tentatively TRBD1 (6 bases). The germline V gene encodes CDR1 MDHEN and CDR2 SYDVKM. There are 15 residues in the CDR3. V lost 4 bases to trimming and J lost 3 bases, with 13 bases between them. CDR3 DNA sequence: TGTGCCAGCAGTTACGGAAGGGGGTCCAATCAGCCCCAGCATTTT. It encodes CASSYGRGSNQPQHF.

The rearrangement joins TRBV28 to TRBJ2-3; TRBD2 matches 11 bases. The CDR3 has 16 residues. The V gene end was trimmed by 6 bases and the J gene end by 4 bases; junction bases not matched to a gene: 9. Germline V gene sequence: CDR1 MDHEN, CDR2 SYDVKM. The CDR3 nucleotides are TGTGCCAGCAGACCGCTTAGCGGGAGGGCCGCAGATACGCAGTATTTT. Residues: CASRPLSGRAADTQYF.

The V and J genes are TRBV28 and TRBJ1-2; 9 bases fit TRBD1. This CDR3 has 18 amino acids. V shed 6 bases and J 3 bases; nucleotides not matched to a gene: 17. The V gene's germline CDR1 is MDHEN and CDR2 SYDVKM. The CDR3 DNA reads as TGTGCCAGCAGGTTAAAATCCCGCGGGACAGGGTTCGACTATGGCTACACCTTC. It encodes CASRLKSRGTGFDYGYTF.

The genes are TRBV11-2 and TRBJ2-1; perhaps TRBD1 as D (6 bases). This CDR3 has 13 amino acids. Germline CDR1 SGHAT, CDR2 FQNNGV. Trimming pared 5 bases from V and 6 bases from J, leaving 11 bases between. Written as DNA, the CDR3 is TGTGCCAGCAGCCTAGGACAGTTCAATGAGCAGTTCTTC. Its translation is CASSLGQFNEQFF. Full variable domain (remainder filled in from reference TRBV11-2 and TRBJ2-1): EAGVAQSPRYKIIEKRQSVAFWCNPISGHATLYWYQQILGQGPKLLIQFQNNGVVDDSQLPKDRFSAERLKGVDSTLKIQPAKLEDSAVYLCASSLGQFNEQFFGPGTRLTVL.

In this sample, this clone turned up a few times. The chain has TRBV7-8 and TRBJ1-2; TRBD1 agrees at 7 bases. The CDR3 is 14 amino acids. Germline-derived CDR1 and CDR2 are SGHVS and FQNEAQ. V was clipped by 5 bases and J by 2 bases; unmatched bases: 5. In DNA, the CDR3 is TGTGCCAGCAGCCCCAAGGGGGCAAACTATGGCTACACCTTC. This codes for CASSPKGANYGYTF.

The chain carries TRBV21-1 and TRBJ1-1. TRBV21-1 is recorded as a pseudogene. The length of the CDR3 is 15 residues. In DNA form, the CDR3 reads TGTGCCAGCAGCAAAGGAGGAACGGCGGGGACTGAAGCTTTCTTT. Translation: CASSKGGTAGTEAFF.

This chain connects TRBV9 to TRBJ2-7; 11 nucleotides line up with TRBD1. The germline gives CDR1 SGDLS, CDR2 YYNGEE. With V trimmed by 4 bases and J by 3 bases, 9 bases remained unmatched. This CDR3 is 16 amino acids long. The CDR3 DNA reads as TGTGCCAGCAGCTTGAAGCCCGGGACAGGGGGCTACGAGCAGTACTTC. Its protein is CASSLKPGTGGYEQYF.

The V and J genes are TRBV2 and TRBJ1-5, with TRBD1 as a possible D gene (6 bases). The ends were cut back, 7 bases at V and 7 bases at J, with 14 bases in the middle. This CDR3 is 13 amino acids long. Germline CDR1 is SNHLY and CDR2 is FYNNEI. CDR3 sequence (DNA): TGTGCCAGCAAGTTGGATAGGGGGCAGCCCCAGCATTTT. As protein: CASKLDRGQPQHF.

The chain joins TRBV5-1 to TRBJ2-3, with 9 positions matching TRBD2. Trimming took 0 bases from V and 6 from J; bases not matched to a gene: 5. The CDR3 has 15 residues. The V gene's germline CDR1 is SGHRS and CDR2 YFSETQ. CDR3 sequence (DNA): TGCGCCAGCAGCTTGGCCCCGGCGGGAGGGGATACGCAGTATTTT. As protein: CASSLAPAGGDTQYF.

The CDR3 DNA sequence: TGCGCCAGCATAATGGGGGACACGGGTGGGGAGACCCAGTACTTC. Its protein product is CASIMGDTGGETQYF. The chain combines TRBV5-1 with TRBJ2-5; D may be TRBD1 (6 bases). Germline-derived CDR1 and CDR2 are SGHRS and YFSETQ. The V end lost 6 bases, the J end lost 5 bases, and 20 bases lay between the germline ends. CDR3 length: 15 amino acids.

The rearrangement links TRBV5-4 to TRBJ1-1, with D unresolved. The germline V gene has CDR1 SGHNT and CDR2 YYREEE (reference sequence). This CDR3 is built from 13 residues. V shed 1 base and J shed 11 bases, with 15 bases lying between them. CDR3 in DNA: TGTGCCAGCAGCTTGTGGTCGGGTAACGTGGCTTTCTTT. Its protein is CASSLWSGNVAFF.

In DNA form, the CDR3 reads TGTGCCAGCGGGAGACCGGGTCCTTACGACACTGAAGCTTTCTTT. Protein: CASGRPGPYDTEAFF. The chain links TRBV27 to TRBJ1-1; D remains unclear. Trimming took 8 bases from V and 3 from J, leaving 19 bases between them. There are 15 residues in the CDR3. Per the germline V gene, CDR1 is MNHEY and CDR2 is SMNVEV (reference sequence).

The chain's CDR3 is CASSYKGTSGRFYEQYF. DNA for the CDR3: TGTGCCAGCAGCTACAAAGGGACTAGCGGGAGGTTCTACGAGCAGTACTTC. This chain uses TRBV11-2 with TRBJ2-7, with 15 bases identical to TRBD2. CDR3 size: 17 residues. Trimming cost V 4 bases and J 3 bases; bases outside gene matches: 7. Germline lookup yields CDR1 SGHAT and CDR2 FQNNGV.

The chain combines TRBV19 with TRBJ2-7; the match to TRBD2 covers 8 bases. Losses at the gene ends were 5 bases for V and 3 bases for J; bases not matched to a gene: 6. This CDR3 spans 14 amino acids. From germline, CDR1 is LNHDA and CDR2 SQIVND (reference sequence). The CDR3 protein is CASSPRLAIYEQYF. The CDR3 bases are TGTGCCAGTAGTCCTAGACTAGCGATCTACGAGCAGTACTTC.

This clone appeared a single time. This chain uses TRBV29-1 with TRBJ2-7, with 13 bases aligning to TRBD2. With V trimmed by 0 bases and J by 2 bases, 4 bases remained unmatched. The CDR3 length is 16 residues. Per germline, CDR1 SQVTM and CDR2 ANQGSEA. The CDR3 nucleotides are TGCAGCGTTGAAGATCGCGGACTAGCGGGAGCCTACGAGCAGTACTTC. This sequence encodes CSVEDRGLAGAYEQYF.

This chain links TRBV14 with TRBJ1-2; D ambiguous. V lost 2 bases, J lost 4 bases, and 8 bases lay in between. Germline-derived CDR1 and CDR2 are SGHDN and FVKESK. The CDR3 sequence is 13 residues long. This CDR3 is CASSQTVLYGYTF. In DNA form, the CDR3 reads TGTGCCAGCAGCCAAACAGTACTCTATGGCTACACCTTC.

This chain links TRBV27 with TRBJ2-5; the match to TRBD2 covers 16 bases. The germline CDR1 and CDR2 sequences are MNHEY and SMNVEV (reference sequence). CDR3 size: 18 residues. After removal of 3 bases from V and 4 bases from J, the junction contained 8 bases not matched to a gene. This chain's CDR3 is CASSFLGLAGGGAETQYF. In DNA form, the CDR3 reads TGTGCCAGCAGTTTCTTGGGACTAGCGGGAGGGGGAGCAGAGACCCAGTACTTC.

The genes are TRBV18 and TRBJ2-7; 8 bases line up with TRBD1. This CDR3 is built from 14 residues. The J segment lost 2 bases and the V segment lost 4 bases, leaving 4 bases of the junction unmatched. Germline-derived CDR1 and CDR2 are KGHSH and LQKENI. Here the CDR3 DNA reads TGTGCCAGCTCACTAGGACAGGGAGCCTACGAGCAGTACTTC. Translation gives CASSLGQGAYEQYF. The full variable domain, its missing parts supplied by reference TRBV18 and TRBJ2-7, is NAGVMQNPRHLVRRRGQEARLRCSPMKGHSHVYWYRQLPEEGLKFMVYLQKENIIDESGMPKERFSAEFPKEGPSILRIQQVVRGDSAAYFCASSLGQGAYEQYFGPGTRLTVT.

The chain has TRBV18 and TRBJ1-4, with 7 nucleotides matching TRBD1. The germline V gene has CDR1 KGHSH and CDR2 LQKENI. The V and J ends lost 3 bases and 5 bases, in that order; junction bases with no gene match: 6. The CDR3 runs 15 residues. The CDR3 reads CASSPEDRLNEKLFF. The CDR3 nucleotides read TGTGCCAGCTCACCGGAGGACAGGTTAAATGAAAAACTGTTTTTT.

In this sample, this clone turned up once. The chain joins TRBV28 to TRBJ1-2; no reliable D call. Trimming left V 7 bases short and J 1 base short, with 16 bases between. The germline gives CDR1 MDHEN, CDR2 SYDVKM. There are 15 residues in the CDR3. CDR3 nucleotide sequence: TGTGCCAGCAATTCGGGAGGAGGGTTTAACTATGGCTACACCTTC. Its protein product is CASNSGGGFNYGYTF.

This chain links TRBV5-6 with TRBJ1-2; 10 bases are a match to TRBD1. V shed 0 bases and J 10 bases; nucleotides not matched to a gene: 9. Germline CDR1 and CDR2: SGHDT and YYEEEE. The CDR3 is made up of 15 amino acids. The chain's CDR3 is CASSLVGTGVLYYTF. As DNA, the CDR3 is TGTGCCAGCAGCTTGGTGGGGACAGGGGTGCTATACTACACCTTC.

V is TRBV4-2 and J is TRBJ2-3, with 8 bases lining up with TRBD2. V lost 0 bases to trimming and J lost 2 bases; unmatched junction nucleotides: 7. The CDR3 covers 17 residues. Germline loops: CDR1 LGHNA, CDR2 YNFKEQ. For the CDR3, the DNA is TGTGCCAGCAGCCAAGAAGCCAGCGGGGGCTACACAGATACGCAGTATTTT. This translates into CASSQEASGGYTDTQYF.